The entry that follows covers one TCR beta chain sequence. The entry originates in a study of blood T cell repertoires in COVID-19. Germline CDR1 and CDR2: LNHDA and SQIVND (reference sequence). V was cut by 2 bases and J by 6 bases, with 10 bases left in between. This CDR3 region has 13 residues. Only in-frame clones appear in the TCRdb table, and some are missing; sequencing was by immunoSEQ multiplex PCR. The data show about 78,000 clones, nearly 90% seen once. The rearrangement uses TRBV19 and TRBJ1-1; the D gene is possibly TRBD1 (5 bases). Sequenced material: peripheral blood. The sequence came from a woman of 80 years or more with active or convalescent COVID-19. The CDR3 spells CASSIIGGAEAFF. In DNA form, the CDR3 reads TGTGCCAGTAGTATAATCGGGGGGGCTGAAGCTTTCTTT.